Following are 19 T cell receptor beta chains from one sample sequenced in a study of blood T cell repertoires in COVID-19. TCRdb keeps only in-frame clones here, not all; method: immunoSEQ multiplex PCR. Altogether more than 65,000 clones are present, about 89% being singletons, with the ten largest covering 7.5% to 9.5%. What was sequenced was peripheral blood. Every receptor here comes from a man aged 45-60 years with acute or convalescent COVID-19.

In DNA form, the CDR3 reads TGCAGTACCGCAACAGGGGATGGCTACACCTTC. Protein: CSTATGDGYTF. This sequence joins TRBV20-1 and TRBJ1-2; 7 bases match TRBD1. CDR1 and CDR2 from the germline V gene are DFQATT and SNEGSKA (reference sequence). The trim removed 8 bases at V and 6 bases at J, leaving 6 bases unmatched. The CDR3 sequence is 11 residues long.

This chain connects TRBV4-1 to TRBJ2-1; D uncertain. This CDR3 spans 14 amino acids. V lost 5 bases and J lost 6, with 14 bases in between. The germline V gene has CDR1 MGHRA and CDR2 YSYEKL. The CDR3 nucleotides read TGCGCCAGCAGCGACTCATTATGGCGCAATGAGCAGTTCTTC. Its translation: CASSDSLWRNEQFF.

The chain is built from TRBV5-6 and TRBJ1-6; no clear D. Trimming shortened V by 4 bases and J by 6 bases, and 11 bases separated the two germline ends. The CDR3 is 14 residues long. Germline V gene sequence: CDR1 SGHDT, CDR2 YYEEEE. The CDR3 loop reads CASSLGLANSPLHF. CDR3 DNA sequence: TGTGCCAGCAGCCTCGGACTAGCTAATTCACCCCTCCACTTT.

The V and J genes are TRBV5-6 and TRBJ1-2; TRBD1 matches at 9 bases. CDR1 and CDR2 (germline): SGHDT, YYEEEE. V was pared by 3 bases and J by 1 base, with 16 bases of the junction left unmatched. The CDR3 runs 19 residues. The CDR3 region is CASSSPTAGQGHLNYGYTF. CDR3 sequence (DNA): TGTGCCAGCAGCTCCCCTACTGCGGGACAGGGCCACCTTAACTATGGCTACACCTTC.

V gene TRBV6-5 combines with J gene TRBJ1-2; 7 positions agree with TRBD1. The V gene end was trimmed by 1 base and the J gene end by 5 bases; junction bases not matched to a gene: 7. CDR1 and CDR2 from the germline V gene are MNHEY and SVGAGI. The CDR3 is 15 residues long. The CDR3 protein is CASSYLTGTAYGYTF. The CDR3 coding sequence is TGTGCCAGCAGTTACTTAACCGGGACAGCTTATGGCTACACCTTC.

The chain links TRBV11-3 to TRBJ2-5; possible D gene TRBD2, 5 bases. Germline assignment: CDR1 SGHNT and CDR2 YENEEA. CDR3 length: 13 residues. V was trimmed by 2 bases and J by 7 bases, leaving 11 bases between them. CDR3 loop: CASSLSLEVTQYF. CDR3 nucleotide sequence: TGTGCCAGCAGCTTAAGTCTGGAGGTGACCCAGTACTTC.

The rearrangement links TRBV7-3 to TRBJ2-2; 7 bases match TRBD1. Germline CDR1 SGHTA, CDR2 FQGTGA. This CDR3 has 15 residues. The V and J ends lost 4 bases and 5 bases, in that order; junction bases with no gene match: 7. The CDR3 loop reads CASSSTGAETGELFF. CDR3 nucleotide sequence: TGTGCCAGCAGCTCAACAGGGGCCGAGACCGGGGAGCTGTTTTTT. The variable domain in full, with the rest retrieved from reference TRBV7-3 and TRBJ2-2, is GAGVSQTPSNKVTEKGKYVELRCDPISGHTALYWYRQSLGQGPEFLIYFQGTGAADDSGLPNDRFFAVRPEGSVSTLKIQRTERGDSAVYLCASSSTGAETGELFFGEGSRLTVL.

The V call is TRBV19, the J call TRBJ1-1; 7 nucleotides align to TRBD1. V gave up 4 bases and J gave up 1 base; unmatched junction bases: 6. Germline V gene data show CDR1 as LNHDA and CDR2 as SQIVND (reference sequence). The CDR3 runs to 15 residues. The CDR3 sequence: CASSRQGWANTEAFF. CDR3 bases: TGTGCCAGTAGTAGACAGGGATGGGCGAACACTGAAGCTTTCTTT.

The chain carries TRBV3-1 (or the pseudogene TRBV3-2) and TRBJ2-3; no reliable D call. Germline V gene data show CDR1 as LGHDT and CDR2 as YNNKEL (reference sequence). The CDR3 is 14 residues long. Trimming left V 3 bases short and J 3 bases short, with 10 bases between. CDR3 DNA: TGTGCCAGCAGCCAGAACCAGGAAACAGATACGCAGTATTTT. This codes for CASSQNQETDTQYF.

The chain carries TRBV13 and TRBJ1-5; 10 positions agree with TRBD1. The CDR3 contains 18 residues. The J segment lost 6 bases and the V segment lost 5 bases, leaving 16 bases of the junction unmatched. Germline CDR1 is PRHDT and CDR2 is FYEKMQ (reference sequence). CDR3 region: CASSPLGRQGALGQPQHF. DNA of the CDR3: TGTGCCAGCAGCCCGCTAGGCAGACAGGGGGCTTTGGGTCAGCCCCAGCATTTT.

The chain carries TRBV19 and TRBJ2-6; no firm D call. V was clipped by 4 bases and J by 0 bases, with 7 bases between them. The V gene's germline CDR1 is LNHDA and CDR2 SQIVND (reference sequence). The CDR3 is made up of 15 amino acids. In DNA, the CDR3 is TGTGCCAGTAGTAGTGCAGGCTCTGGGGCCAACGTCCTGACTTTC. Encoded protein: CASSSAGSGANVLTF.

The chain joins TRBV5-1 to TRBJ1-5; 7 bases agree with TRBD1. With 0 bases clipped from V and 4 bases from J, the junction kept 4 bases outside the gene matches. Germline V CDR1 and CDR2: SGHRS, YFSETQ. This CDR3 is 15 amino acids long. CDR3 bases: TGCGCCAGCAGCTTGGAAGGGGGCAGAAATCAGCCCCAGCATTTT. Residues: CASSLEGGRNQPQHF.

This clone was seen a single time. The chain is built from TRBV5-8 and TRBJ1-1; 7 bases align to TRBD1. Germline loops: CDR1 SGHTS, CDR2 YDEGEE. The CDR3 is made up of 14 amino acids. V gave up 6 bases and J gave up 4 bases; unmatched junction bases: 9. CDR3 nucleotide sequence: TGTGCCAGCAACCGACAGGGTATTTCCACTGAAGCTTTCTTT. Amino acids: CASNRQGISTEAFF.

V gene TRBV5-6 combines with J gene TRBJ1-1, with a possible D match to TRBD1 (6 bases). CDR3 size: 14 residues. Germline lookup yields CDR1 SGHDT and CDR2 YYEEEE. The V and J ends lost 2 bases and 5 bases respectively, with 13 bases between them. The CDR3 reads CASSLQGWRTEAFF. DNA of the CDR3: TGTGCCAGCAGCTTACAGGGTTGGAGGACTGAAGCTTTCTTT.

The table lists this clone with a count of one. The rearrangement joins TRBV6-5 to TRBJ1-2; possible D gene TRBD1, 6 bases. Germline V lookup: CDR1 MNHEY, CDR2 SVGAGI. V was trimmed by 4 bases and J by 9 bases, leaving 18 bases between them. This CDR3 comprises 14 residues. CDR3 loop: CASSSLEQGSSYTF. CDR3 sequence (DNA): TGTGCCAGCAGTTCCTTAGAACAGGGATCGAGCTACACCTTC.

The chain recombines TRBV7-9 with TRBJ2-5; TRBD2 is a possible D gene (5 bases). With 0 bases removed from V and 1 base from J, the gap between germline ends came to 15 bases. CDR3 length: 17 residues. Looked up from germline, CDR1 is SEHNR and CDR2 is FQNEAQ (reference sequence). As DNA, the CDR3 is TGTGCCAGCAGCTTAGCACGAGGACTCACAACCCAAGAGACCCAGTACTTC. Its translation is CASSLARGLTTQETQYF. The full variable domain, its missing parts supplied by reference TRBV7-9 and TRBJ2-5, is DTGVSQNPRHKITKRGQNVTFRCDPISEHNRLYWYRQTLGQGPEFLTYFQNEAQLEKSRLLSDRFSAERPKGSFSTLEIQRTEQGDSAMYLCASSLARGLTTQETQYFGPGTRLLVL.

V usage is TRBV5-4 and J usage is TRBJ2-7; D is possibly TRBD2 (6 bases). V was cut by 4 bases and J by 0 bases, with 8 bases left in between. Germline CDR1 SGHNT, CDR2 YYREEE (reference sequence). This CDR3 has 13 amino acids. Here the CDR3 DNA reads TGTGCCAGCAGCGGAGGGCCCTCCTACGAGCAGTACTTC. Translation: CASSGGPSYEQYF.

The chain couples TRBV30 to TRBJ1-5; 8 bases map to TRBD1. The CDR3 covers 17 residues. In germline, CDR1 is GTSNPN, CDR2 SVGIG (reference sequence). V lost 2 bases, J lost 5 bases, and 14 bases stayed unmatched. In nucleotides, the CDR3 is TGTGCCTGGAGTACAGGGGGACCCGGCGGAGATTATCAGCCCCAGCATTTT. This translates into CAWSTGGPGGDYQPQHF.

The rearrangement links TRBV7-8 to TRBJ1-6, with 8 bases fitting TRBD1. This CDR3 spans 14 amino acids. Germline CDR1 reads SGHVS; CDR2 reads FQNEAQ. After removal of 8 bases from V and 8 bases from J, the junction contained 8 bases not matched to a gene. In DNA, the CDR3 is TGTGCCAGCGGGTTCCAGACAGGGGATTCACCCCTCCACTTT. It translates to CASGFQTGDSPLHF. Complete variable domain (other parts from reference TRBV7-8 and TRBJ1-6): GAGVSQSPRYKVAKRGQDVALRCDPISGHVSLFWYQQALGQGPEFLTYFQNEAQLDKSGLPSDRFFAERPEGSVSTLKIQRTQQEDSAVYLCASGFQTGDSPLHFGNGTRLTVT.